The 20 T cell receptor beta chains listed next were all sequenced from one sample in a study of regulatory T cells in long-lasting Graves disease. Through Arm-PCR of CDR3 regions and iRepertoire HTBI primers, TCR beta libraries were built. TCRdb reanalysed the multiplex PCR reads using MiXCR and keeps one entry per CDR3 protein. Of 400,000 to 550,000 distinct CDR3 sequences in the sample, 15% were seen once. Indicated time point: newly diagnosed GD, antithyroid drugs for less than 3 months. The TCR library used RNA extracted from PBMCs. These data were likewise used in another study, on T cells in Graves' hyperthyroidism and ophthalmopathy.

This material consisted of peripheral blood mononuclear cells (PBMCs), taken at new diagnosis, from a patient treated with antithyroid drugs. All receptors derive from a young woman with Graves disease.

Ten or more counts support this clonotype. This CDR3 reads CSARVAVYNEQFF. CDR3 in DNA: TGCAGTGCTAGAGTGGCAGTATACAATGAGCAGTTCTTC. The chain combines TRBV20-1 with TRBJ2-1; D is undetermined. Trimming took 1 base from V and 4 from J, leaving 8 bases between them. The CDR3 spans 13 residues. Germline CDR1 and CDR2: DFQATT and SNEGSKA (reference sequence).

Comments on this clonotype: A much larger clonotype is one base distant, so this may be a read error. This chain connects TRBV12-3 or TRBV12-4 to TRBJ1-2; TRBD1 might be the D (6 bases). This CDR3 has 14 residues. Here the CDR3 DNA reads TGTGTCAGCAGACAGGACAGCGGTGACTATGGCTACACCTTC. As protein: CVSRQDSGDYGYTF.

In this sample, this clonotype turned up many times. This CDR3 is CASSLTVTSYEQYF. In nucleotides, the CDR3 is TGTGCCAGCAGCTTAACAGTTACTTCCTACGAGCAGTACTTC. This chain links TRBV7-2 with TRBJ2-7, with D unresolved. V lost 2 bases, J lost 1 base, and 9 bases lay in between. CDR1 is SGHTA and CDR2 is FQGNSA in the germline V gene. CDR3 length equals 14 residues.

This clonotype was seen repeatedly, ten times or more. J is TRBJ1-5 and V is TRBV2; 7 nucleotides align to TRBD1. J gave up 1 base and V 4 bases, and 13 bases lay outside the gene matches. The CDR3 contains 18 residues. Germline CDR1 and CDR2: SNHLY and FYNNEI. The CDR3 here is CASSGGIAGGPSNQPQHF. CDR3 bases: TGTGCCAGCAGTGGAGGAATCGCAGGGGGTCCCAGCAATCAGCCCCAGCATTTT.

The chain is built from TRBV24-1 and TRBJ2-3; the D gene is possibly TRBD2 (7 bases). Trimming removed 0 bases from V and 2 bases from J, with 14 bases in between. Germline V CDR1 and CDR2: KGHDR, SFDVKD. This CDR3 has 17 amino acids. The CDR3 region has the DNA TGTGCCACCAGTGATTTGGGGGGGGGGCGGGACACAGATACGCAGTATTTT. Encoded protein: CATSDLGGGRDTDTQYF.

The table lists this clonotype with a few counts. The chain has TRBV20-1 and TRBJ2-1; D gene ambiguous. With 0 bases removed from V and 1 base from J, the gap between germline ends came to 7 bases. The CDR3 has 14 residues. Germline lookup yields CDR1 DFQATT and CDR2 SNEGSKA (reference sequence). The CDR3 coding sequence is TGCAGTGCTAGAGAGTTGGGGTCCTACAATGAGCAGTTCTTC. Protein: CSARELGSYNEQFF.

The chain links TRBV19 to TRBJ2-1; D remains ambiguous. Looked up from germline, CDR1 is LNHDA and CDR2 is SQIVND (reference sequence). The ends were cut back, 5 bases at V and 5 bases at J, with 13 bases in the middle. The CDR3 consists of 14 residues. CDR3 nucleotides: TGTGCCAGTAGTTCACACCTCCAAAACAATGAGCAGTTCTTC. Its protein is CASSSHLQNNEQFF.

In its sample, this clonotype was seen many times. V and J are TRBV20-1 and TRBJ1-1, with 8 bases matching TRBD1. Trimming removed 6 bases from V and 5 bases from J; junction bases left unmatched: 14. This CDR3 region has 15 residues. Germline V gene data show CDR1 as DFQATT and CDR2 as SNEGSKA (reference sequence). The CDR3 nucleotides are TGCAGTGCCCCCGACCCGGGACAGGTGGGTACTGAAGCTTTCTTT. It codes for CSAPDPGQVGTEAFF.

This clonotype was seen a few times. V is TRBV5-1 and J is TRBJ2-5; the match to TRBD1 covers 7 bases. J gave up 5 bases and V 4 bases, and 5 bases lay outside the gene matches. From germline, CDR1 is SGHRS and CDR2 YFSETQ. The CDR3 runs 13 residues. The CDR3 loop is CASSSDRVETQYF. In DNA form, the CDR3 reads TGCGCCAGCAGCAGCGACAGGGTTGAGACCCAGTACTTC.

This clonotype was found many times. The CDR3 nucleotides read TGTGCCAGCAGCCAACTTCCGGGCGGGGGAGAGACCCAGTACTTC. It yields the protein CASSQLPGGGETQYF. The chain uses TRBV3-1 and TRBJ2-5, with 7 bases matching TRBD2. In germline, CDR1 is LGHDT, CDR2 YNNKEL (reference sequence). CDR3 length: 15 residues. After removal of 2 bases from V and 4 bases from J, the junction contained 7 bases not matched to a gene.

The CDR3 DNA reads as TGTGCCAGCAGTTTAGTCTGGACAGGGGCAACTAATGAAAAACTGTTTTTT. It translates to CASSLVWTGATNEKLFF. The V gene is TRBV28, the J gene TRBJ1-4; TRBD1 aligns across 9 bases. Trimming took 2 bases from V and 0 from J; bases not matched to a gene: 4. Per the germline V gene, CDR1 is MDHEN and CDR2 is SYDVKM. The CDR3 runs to 17 residues.

This chain links TRBV30 with TRBJ2-6; TRBD1 might be the D (5 bases). Germline CDR1 GTSNPN, CDR2 SVGIG (reference sequence). V was shortened by 4 bases and J by 0 bases, with 10 bases between the two germline ends. The CDR3 runs 15 residues. The CDR3 sequence: CAWTEQVSGANVLTF. The CDR3 DNA reads as TGTGCCTGGACAGAACAGGTCTCTGGGGCCAACGTCCTGACTTTC.

Only a few counts were recorded for this clonotype. The chain links TRBV19 to TRBJ2-3; TRBD2 matches 7 bases. The CDR3 extends over 15 amino acids. Per the germline V gene, CDR1 is LNHDA and CDR2 is SQIVND (reference sequence). V was clipped by 3 bases and J by 0 bases; unmatched bases: 3. DNA of the CDR3: TGTGCCAGTAGTATGTCTAGCGGTAGCACAGATACGCAGTATTTT. Translation gives CASSMSSGSTDTQYF.

There are many counts of this clonotype. The chain couples TRBV28 to TRBJ2-3; D gene ambiguous. Germline CDR1 and CDR2: MDHEN and SYDVKM. CDR3 size: 15 residues. V shed 3 bases and J shed 3 bases, with 13 bases lying between them. The CDR3 loop reads CASSFRYLGTDTQYF. DNA of the CDR3: TGTGCCAGCAGTTTTCGCTATTTAGGGACAGATACGCAGTATTTT.

This clonotype was detected many times. This rearrangement joins TRBV30 to TRBJ1-3, with D hard to call. CDR3 length: 12 amino acids. Germline V gene lookup returns CDR1 GTSNPN and CDR2 SVGIG (reference sequence). The CDR3 reads CAEQHSGNTIYF. DNA for the CDR3: TGTGCTGAGCAGCACTCTGGAAACACCATATATTTT. Full variable domain (rest looked up from reference TRBV30 and TRBJ1-3): SQTIHQWPATLVQPVGSPLSLECTVEGTSNPNLYWYRQAAGRGLQLLFYSVGIGQISSEVPQNLSASRPQDRQFILSSKKLLLSDSGFYLCAEQHSGNTIYFGEGSWLTVV.

The chain links TRBV5-1 to TRBJ1-2; 8 bases line up with TRBD1. From germline, CDR1 is SGHRS and CDR2 YFSETQ. The CDR3 length is 14 residues. The ends lost 0 bases at V and 6 bases at J; junction bases unmatched: 4. The CDR3 region is CASSLAGTGDGYTF. The CDR3 DNA follows: TGCGCCAGCAGCTTGGCCGGGACAGGCGATGGCTACACCTTC.

V is TRBV4-1 and J is TRBJ2-3; possible D gene TRBD1, 5 bases. V gave up 5 bases and J gave up 1 base, with 13 bases separating them. CDR3 size: 15 residues. Germline CDR1 and CDR2: MGHRA and YSYEKL. DNA for the CDR3: TGCGCCAGCAGCTTGATGGACACACGCACAGATACGCAGTATTTT. Translating gives CASSLMDTRTDTQYF.

The chain couples TRBV2 to TRBJ2-3; 11 bases align to TRBD1. The DNA end lines up better with TRBJ2-7; the J call may be wrong. The CDR3 runs 14 residues. The germline V gene has CDR1 SNHLY and CDR2 FYNNEI. CDR3: CASSAGQGVYEQYF. The CDR3 nucleotides read TGTGCCAGCAGTGCGGGACAGGGGGTTTACGAGCAGTACTTC.

This clonotype has a count of ten or more. V usage is TRBV30 and J usage is TRBJ2-1; D is possibly TRBD2 (6 bases). The CDR3 sequence is 15 residues long. The germline V gene encodes CDR1 GTSNPN and CDR2 SVGIG (reference sequence). Trimming cost V 8 bases and J 2 bases, with 19 bases left between them. DNA of the CDR3: TGTGCCCTAGGAGGGGCTGGGCAGCCCTACAATGAGCAGTTCTTC. Translation gives CALGGAGQPYNEQFF.

Ten or more counts support this clonotype. This chain joins TRBV12-3 or TRBV12-4 and TRBJ1-1; D may be TRBD1 (5 bases). V lost 6 bases and J lost 6, with 11 bases in between. There are 12 residues in the CDR3. For the CDR3, the DNA is TGTGCCAGCAGCAATACAGGATCTGAAGCTTTCTTT. Amino acid sequence: CASSNTGSEAFF.